This is a list of T cell receptor beta chains from one sample in a study of T cell responses to AZD1222 COVID-19 vaccine. Produced via immunoSEQ multiplex PCR; TCRdb's table is partial and in-frame only. The table records more than 110,000 clones, 92% of them present only once. The starting material was peripheral blood, obtained on day 0 of AZD1222 vaccination. These receptors all stem from an adult in good health. Both conserved end residues are part of each CDR3. The order of the fields is J gene, D gene, clone size, V gene, CDR3 length, CDR3 DNA, CDR3 protein. D genes are given only for firm matches. Size is omitted from some rows. Given values are once, few, many or a class for expanded clones.

TRBJ1-2,NA,NA,TRBV3-1/TRBV3-2,13,TGTGCCAGCAGCCCCCTGAGGCTCGGTGGCTACACCTTC,CASSPLRLGGYTF
TRBJ1-2,TRBD1,NA,TRBV28,14,TGTGCCGTGGTCTCTTCAGGGGGAATAGGTGGCTACACCTTC,CAVVSSGGIGGYTF
TRBJ2-5,TRBD1,NA,TRBV28,15,TGTGCCAGCAGCTCAGAGGGACAGGGCGGGGGGACCCAGTACTTC,CASSSEGQGGGTQYF
TRBJ2-7,NA,NA,TRBV28,14,TGTGCCAGCAGACCCGGGACACCCGGTGGGAAGCAGTACTTC,CASRPGTPGGKQYF
TRBJ1-2,TRBD1,once,TRBV9,15,TGTGCCAGCAGCGTAGGGAGAGGGGACAGGCGTGGCTACACCTTC,CASSVGRGDRRGYTF
TRBJ2-7,NA,once,TRBV28,11,TGTGCCAGCAGCCCCCAGGGAGCGCAGTACTTC,CASSPQGAQYF
TRBJ1-5,TRBD1,NA,TRBV9,14,TGTGCCAGCAGCGTTGGACAGGGGGCCACCCCCCAGCATTTT,CASSVGQGATPQHF
TRBJ2-7,NA,NA,TRBV12-3/TRBV12-4,12,TGTGCCAGCAGCCATCTTAAATGGGAGCAGTACTTC,CASSHLKWEQYF
TRBJ1-5,NA,NA,TRBV10-3,14,TGTGCCATCAGCCCCGGACGGGACAATCAGCCCCAGCATTTT,CAISPGRDNQPQHF
TRBJ2-7,NA,NA,TRBV6-6,14,TGTGCCAGCAGCACAGGGTGGGGCCCCTACGAGCAGTACTTC,CASSTGWGPYEQYF
TRBJ2-7,TRBD2,NA,TRBV5-8,14,TGTGCCAGCAGCTTCAGGGCAGCCGGGGGGGAGCAGTACTTC,CASSFRAAGGEQYF
TRBJ2-1,NA,NA,TRBV7-3,15,TGTGCCAGCAGCGACAGGAGCAGCTCCTACAATGAGCAGTTCTTC,CASSDRSSSYNEQFF
TRBJ1-4,NA,NA,TRBV15,13,TGTGCCACCAGAGGGGTGGCTAATGAAAAACTGTTTTTT,CATRGVANEKLFF
TRBJ2-5,NA,NA,TRBV27,15,TGTGCCAGCAGCCTCAGGAGGACAAATAAAGAGACCCAGTACTTC,CASSLRRTNKETQYF
TRBJ1-6,NA,NA,TRBV2,16,TGTGCCAGCAATGTCCCAGACAGGACCCCTAATTCACCCCTCCACTTT,CASNVPDRTPNSPLHF
TRBJ2-5,NA,NA,TRBV19,19,TGTGCCAGTAGTATAGGGGGGTTCAGGGTCTTACAGGGTGTAGAGACCCAGTACTTC,CASSIGGFRVLQGVETQYF
TRBJ1-1,NA,once,TRBV11-3,15,TGTGCCAGCAGCTCCCCGGGAGACCGAAACACTGAAGCTTTCTTT,CASSSPGDRNTEAFF
TRBJ1-4,TRBD1,NA,TRBV10-2,14,TGCGCCAGCAGTGGGACAGGTCGGAATGAAAAACTGTTTTTT,CASSGTGRNEKLFF
TRBJ1-1,NA,NA,TRBV6-5,13,TGTGCCAGCAGCCAGAAGAGTTTTTCCGAAGCTTTCTTT,CASSQKSFSEAFF
TRBJ1-6,NA,once,TRBV30,14,TGTGCCTGGGCCCTCAGGGCTCTCTATTCACCCCTCCACTTT,CAWALRALYSPLHF
TRBJ2-7,TRBD2,NA,TRBV12-3/TRBV12-4,13,TGTGCCAGCAGGCTAGCGGGACTAGGGGAGCAGTACTTC,CASRLAGLGEQYF
TRBJ1-2,NA,NA,TRBV27,13,TGTGCCAGCAGTTTATCGCAGGGTTATGGCTACACCTTC,CASSLSQGYGYTF
TRBJ2-1,NA,NA,TRBV19,16,TGTGCCAGTAGTGGAACCCCCCCGACGTCCTTAAATGAGCAGTTCTTC,CASSGTPPTSLNEQFF
TRBJ1-1,NA,NA,TRBV5-4,17,TGTGCCAGCAGCTTGTGGTCTACCCCCGCGAGGGACACTGAAGCTTTCTTT,CASSLWSTPARDTEAFF
TRBJ2-2,NA,once,TRBV7-3,15,TGTGCCAGCAGCGGGGCCGGGACTTCTACCGGGGAGCTGTTTTTT,CASSGAGTSTGELFF
TRBJ2-3,TRBD2,NA,TRBV7-2,16,TGTGCCAGCAGCGCAGCTAGCGGGGCTAGCACAGATACGCAGTATTTT,CASSAASGASTDTQYF
TRBJ2-1,TRBD2,NA,TRBV2,13,TGTGCCAGCTGTCTAGCGGTCTACAATGAGCAGTTCTTC,CASCLAVYNEQFF
TRBJ2-1,NA,NA,TRBV11-1,11,TGTGCCAGCAGCTTCGGCAATGAGCAGTTCTTC,CASSFGNEQFF
TRBJ1-1,NA,NA,TRBV28,20,TGTGCCAGCACCCTAAGCACGAGAGGGAGAGCGAGGAAAATCGGCACTGAAGCTTTCTTT,CASTLSTRGRARKIGTEAFF
TRBJ2-3,TRBD2,NA,TRBV6-5,15,TGTGCCAGCAGCCTCGGACTAGGGGTCCCAGATACGCAGTATTTT,CASSLGLGVPDTQYF
TRBJ2-1,TRBD2,once,TRBV7-9,12,TGTGCCAGCAGCTCGATAGCGGGAAAGCAGTTCTTC,CASSSIAGKQFF
TRBJ1-6,NA,NA,TRBV27,13,TGTGCCAGCAGTCGATCGACAGCATCACCCCTCCACTTT,CASSRSTASPLHF
TRBJ2-4,TRBD2,NA,TRBV18,17,TGTGCCAGCTCACCATCTAGCGGGAGTGGGGCCAAAAACATTCAGTACTTC,CASSPSSGSGAKNIQYF
TRBJ2-3,NA,NA,TRBV3-1/TRBV3-2,16,TGTGCCAGCAGCCCATCTAGCCTTGGGGCTTTGGATACGCAGTATTTT,CASSPSSLGALDTQYF
TRBJ2-3,TRBD1,NA,TRBV7-6,15,TGTGCCAGCAGGGCGACAGGGGCCTCGACAGATACGCAGTATTTT,CASRATGASTDTQYF
TRBJ2-2,NA,NA,TRBV2,15,TGTGCCAGCAGGCCGCCGGGACCCTACACCGGGGAGCTGTTTTTT,CASRPPGPYTGELFF
TRBJ2-7,NA,NA,TRBV21-1,19,TGTGCCAGCAGCAAAGTGGGGACGTCCGGGGGGCTAGCCGACTACGAGCAGTACTTC,CASSKVGTSGGLADYEQYF
TRBJ2-3,NA,NA,TRBV7-2,16,TGTGCCAGCAGCTCTAGTTCCCAAACTATTACAGATACGCAGTATTTT,CASSSSSQTITDTQYF
TRBJ2-7,TRBD1,NA,TRBV2,14,TGTGCCAGCAGCCCGACAGGGGGCGGCTACGAGCAGTACTTC,CASSPTGGGYEQYF
TRBJ2-7,TRBD2,NA,TRBV4-1,16,TGCGCCAGCAGCCACCCCCTGTCTAGCGGGAGTGGCGAGCAGTACTTC,CASSHPLSSGSGEQYF
TRBJ1-5,NA,NA,TRBV18,13,TGTGCCAGCTCATTGGGAAGCAATCAGCCCCAGCATTTT,CASSLGSNQPQHF
TRBJ2-1,TRBD2,NA,TRBV5-1,21,TGCGCCAGCAGCAGAAGGCAGGGGGCCCCCGGGACTAGCGGGGGAAACAATGAGCAGTTCTTC,CASSRRQGAPGTSGGNNEQFF
TRBJ2-2,NA,NA,TRBV19,13,TGTGCTTCTCGGACCCGACGTACCGGGGAGCTGTTTTTT,CASRTRRTGELFF
TRBJ1-2,NA,NA,TRBV19,13,TGTGCCAGTAGCCCCGGGACCCAATATGGCTACACCTTC,CASSPGTQYGYTF
TRBJ1-1,NA,NA,TRBV6-2/TRBV6-3,13,TGTGCCAGCAGTTACAGGGGTACCACTGAAGCTTTCTTT,CASSYRGTTEAFF
TRBJ1-1,NA,NA,TRBV29-1,12,TGCAGCGCAGCCTCACTGAACACTGAAGCTTTCTTT,CSAASLNTEAFF
TRBJ2-1,NA,NA,TRBV6-6,11,TGTGCCAGCAGTTATGGTGGTGAGCAGTTCTTC,CASSYGGEQFF
TRBJ1-3,NA,NA,TRBV28,13,TGTGCCAGCAGTGGAACTCCAGGGAACCCAAAGGTTTTT,CASSGTPGNPKVF
TRBJ2-7,NA,NA,TRBV27,15,TGTGCCAGCAGTCCCCTGCGTCCGGGCCGCTACGAGCAGTACTTC,CASSPLRPGRYEQYF
TRBJ2-2,TRBD2,NA,TRBV27,16,TGTGCCAGCAGTTTCGGCGCGGGAGGGAGCACCGGGGAGCTGTTTTTT,CASSFGAGGSTGELFF
TRBJ1-5,NA,NA,TRBV30,13,TGTGCCTGGAGTGGGGGGCGGGATCAGCCCCAGCATTTT,CAWSGGRDQPQHF
TRBJ2-1,TRBD2,NA,TRBV9,17,TGTGCCAGCAGCGTATTCTCGAAAGCGGGAGGGTACAATGAGCAGTTCTTC,CASSVFSKAGGYNEQFF